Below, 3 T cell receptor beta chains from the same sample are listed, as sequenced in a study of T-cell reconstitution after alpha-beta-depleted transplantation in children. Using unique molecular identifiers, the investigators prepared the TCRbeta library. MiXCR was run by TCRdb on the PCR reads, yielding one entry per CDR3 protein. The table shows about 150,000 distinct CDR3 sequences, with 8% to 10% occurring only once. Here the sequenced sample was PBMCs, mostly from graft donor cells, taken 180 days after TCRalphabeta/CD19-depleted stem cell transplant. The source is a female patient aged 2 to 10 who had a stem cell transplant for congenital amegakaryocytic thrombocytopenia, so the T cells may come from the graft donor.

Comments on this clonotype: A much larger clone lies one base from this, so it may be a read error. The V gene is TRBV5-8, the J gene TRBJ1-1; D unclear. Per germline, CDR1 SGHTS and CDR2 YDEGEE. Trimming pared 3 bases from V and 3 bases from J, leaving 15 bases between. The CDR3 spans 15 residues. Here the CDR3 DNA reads TGTGCCAGCAGCTGGGCCTTGGTGCACGACACTGAAGCTTTCTTT. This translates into CASSWALVHDTEAFF.

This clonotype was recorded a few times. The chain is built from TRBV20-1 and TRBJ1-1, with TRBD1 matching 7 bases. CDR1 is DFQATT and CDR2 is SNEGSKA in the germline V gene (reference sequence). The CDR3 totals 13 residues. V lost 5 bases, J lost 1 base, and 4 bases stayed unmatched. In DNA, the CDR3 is TGCAGTGCTTCGGGACAGTCGAACACTGAAGCTTTCTTT. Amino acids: CSASGQSNTEAFF.

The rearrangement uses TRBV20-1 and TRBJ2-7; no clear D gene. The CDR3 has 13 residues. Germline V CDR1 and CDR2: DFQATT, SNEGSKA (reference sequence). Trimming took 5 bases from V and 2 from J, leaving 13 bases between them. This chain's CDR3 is CSAEPDLAYEQYF. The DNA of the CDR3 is TGCAGTGCTGAACCCGACTTGGCCTACGAGCAGTACTTC.